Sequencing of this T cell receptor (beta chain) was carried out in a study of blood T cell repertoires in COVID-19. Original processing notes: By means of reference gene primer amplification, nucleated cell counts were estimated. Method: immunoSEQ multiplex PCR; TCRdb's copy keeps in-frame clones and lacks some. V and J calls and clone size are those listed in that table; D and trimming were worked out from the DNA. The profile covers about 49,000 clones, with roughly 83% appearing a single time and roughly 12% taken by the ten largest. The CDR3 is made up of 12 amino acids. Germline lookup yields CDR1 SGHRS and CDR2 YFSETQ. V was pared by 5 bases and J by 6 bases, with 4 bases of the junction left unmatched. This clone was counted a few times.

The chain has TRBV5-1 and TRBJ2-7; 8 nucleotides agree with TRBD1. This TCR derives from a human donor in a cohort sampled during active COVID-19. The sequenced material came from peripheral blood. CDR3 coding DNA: TGCGCCAGCAGGCAGGGGGCGGGCGAGCAGTACTTC. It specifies CASRQGAGEQYF.